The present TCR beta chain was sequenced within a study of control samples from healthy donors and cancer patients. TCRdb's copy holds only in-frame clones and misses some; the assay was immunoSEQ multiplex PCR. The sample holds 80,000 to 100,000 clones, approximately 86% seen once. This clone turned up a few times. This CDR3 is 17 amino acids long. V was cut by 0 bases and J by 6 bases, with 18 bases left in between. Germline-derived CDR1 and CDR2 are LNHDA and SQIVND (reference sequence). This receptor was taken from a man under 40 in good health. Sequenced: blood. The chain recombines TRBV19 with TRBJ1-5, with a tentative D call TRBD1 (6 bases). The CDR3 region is CASSIEGGGSGGQPQHF. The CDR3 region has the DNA TGTGCCAGTAGTATAGAGGGAGGGGGAAGCGGTGGTCAGCCCCAGCATTTT. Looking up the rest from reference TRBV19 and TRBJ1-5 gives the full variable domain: DGGITQSPKYLFRKEGQNVTLSCEQNLNHDAMYWYRQDPGQGLRLIYYSQIVNDFQKGDIAEGYSVSREKKESFPLTVTSAQKNPTAFYLCASSIEGGGSGGQPQHFGDGTRLSIL.